The entry below gives a single TCR beta chain sequence along with its context. These data originate in a study of technical replicates of blood from several donors. TCRdb keeps only in-frame clones here, not all; method: immunoSEQ multiplex PCR. Of tens of thousands of clones in the sample, roughly 98% were seen once. The sequence was obtained from a human donor in good health. The sample was T cells isolated from PBMCs.

CDR3 protein: CASSQTSGVTDEQYF. CDR3 DNA sequence: TGCGCCAGCAGCCAGACTAGCGGGGTTACTGACGAGCAGTACTTC. The V gene is TRBV5-1, the J gene TRBJ2-7, with 11 bases identical to TRBD2. Germline V CDR1 and CDR2: SGHRS, YFSETQ. V gave up 4 bases and J gave up 5 bases; unmatched junction bases: 8. The CDR3 totals 15 residues. The full variable domain, in which reference TRBV5-1 and TRBJ2-7 provide the parts outside the CDR3, is KAGVTQTPRYLIKTRGQQVTLSCSPISGHRSVSWYQQTPGQGLQFLFEYFSETQRNKGNFPGRFSGRQFSNSRSEMNVSTLELGDSALYLCASSQTSGVTDEQYFGPGTRLTVT.